The 13 T cell receptor beta chains presented below share a single source sample, sequenced in a study of blood T cell repertoires in COVID-19. The method was immunoSEQ multiplex PCR; TCRdb's version includes in-frame clones alone and lacks a portion of them. The table lists about 250,000 clones, around 90% of them singletons. The sample was PBMCs or T cells enriched from blood (not recorded which). The receptors originated from a woman aged 50 to 60 who had recovered from COVID-19.

This clone was seen only once. V gene TRBV9 combines with J gene TRBJ2-7; possibly TRBD1 for D (7 bases). From germline, CDR1 is SGDLS and CDR2 YYNGEE. V was cut by 2 bases and J by 2 bases, with 14 bases left in between. This CDR3 has 15 amino acids. The CDR3 loop is CASSVGGQLTYEQYF. The CDR3, as DNA: TGTGCCAGCAGCGTGGGGGGACAGCTAACCTACGAGCAGTACTTC.

This clone was recorded once. J is TRBJ1-2 and V is TRBV5-6, with a weak D call TRBD1 (6 bases). CDR1 is SGHDT, CDR2 YYEEEE, per germline. V gave up 4 bases and J gave up 5 bases, with 15 bases separating them. This CDR3 has 14 residues. The DNA of the CDR3 is TGTGCCAGCAGCCAAACGACAGGCTCGTATGGCTACACCTTC. Protein: CASSQTTGSYGYTF.

The chain joins TRBV29-1 to TRBJ1-5; D not resolved. Germline V gives CDR1 SQVTM, CDR2 ANQGSEA. The CDR3 loop spans 12 amino acids. Trimming removed 4 bases from V and 1 base from J, with 5 bases in between. CDR3: CSVGGSNQPQHF. CDR3 nucleotide sequence: TGCAGCGTTGGTGGCAGCAATCAGCCCCAGCATTTT.

This chain joins TRBV9 and TRBJ1-6, with no clear D. V lost 3 bases, J lost 0 bases, and 10 bases lay in between. Germline values: CDR1 SGDLS, CDR2 YYNGEE. The CDR3 spans 16 residues. CDR3 nucleotide sequence: TGTGCCAGCAGCGCCCAAACAAGCTCCTATAATTCACCCCTCCACTTT. The encoded protein is CASSAQTSSYNSPLHF.

The gene calls are TRBV13 and TRBJ1-6; TRBD1 is a possible D gene (5 bases). The CDR3 consists of 15 residues. Per the germline V gene, CDR1 is PRHDT and CDR2 is FYEKMQ (reference sequence). V lost 2 bases to trimming and J lost 8 bases, with 13 bases between them. CDR3 DNA sequence: TGTGCCAGCAGCTTATTTGCGCAAGGGGATTCACCCCTCCACTTT. Its protein is CASSLFAQGDSPLHF.

In nucleotides, the CDR3 is TGTGCCAGCAGCTCCCAAAGCGGGAGCTCCTACAATGAGCAGTTCTTC. This sequence encodes CASSSQSGSSYNEQFF. V is TRBV7-2 and J is TRBJ2-1, with TRBD2 matching over 8 bases. Germline V gives CDR1 SGHTA, CDR2 FQGNSA. V lost 4 bases and J lost 0; bases outside the gene matches: 5. CDR3 length equals 16 residues.

Here the CDR3 DNA reads TGTGCCAGCAGCGAGAGGGACTACGAGCAGTACTTC. The encoded protein is CASSERDYEQYF. The chain recombines TRBV28 with TRBJ2-7, with a weak D call TRBD2 (5 bases). The V end was cut by 6 bases, the J end by 3 bases, with 9 bases between. Germline V lookup: CDR1 MDHEN, CDR2 SYDVKM. CDR3 length: 12 residues.

The rearrangement links TRBV15 to TRBJ1-5; the D gene is possibly TRBD1 (6 bases). CDR3 size: 16 residues. Trimming removed 0 bases from V and 7 bases from J, with 16 bases in between. Germline loops: CDR1 LNHNV, CDR2 YYDKDF (reference sequence). CDR3 residues: CATSRDLQGGGQPQHF. CDR3 nucleotides: TGTGCCACCAGCAGAGACTTACAGGGCGGAGGCCAGCCCCAGCATTTT.

V gene TRBV19 combines with J gene TRBJ2-3, with D perhaps TRBD1 (6 bases). The V gene's germline CDR1 is LNHDA and CDR2 SQIVND (reference sequence). The CDR3 spans 16 residues. Between the trimmed V and J ends, which lost 4 bases and 2 bases, there was a span of 16 bases. The CDR3 loop is CASSKLHDRFTDTQYF. As DNA, the CDR3 is TGTGCCAGTAGTAAACTCCATGACAGGTTCACAGATACGCAGTATTTT.

The chain recombines TRBV28 with TRBJ1-2; 7 bases align to TRBD1. Trimming took 5 bases from V and 6 from J; bases not matched to a gene: 9. This CDR3 contains 14 residues. The germline gives CDR1 MDHEN, CDR2 SYDVKM. In DNA form, the CDR3 reads TGTGCCAGCAGTACAGGGGTACGGGCTCATGGCTACACCTTC. The encoded protein is CASSTGVRAHGYTF.

The V and J genes are TRBV19 and TRBJ1-2; TRBD1 matches 9 bases. This CDR3 region has 16 residues. Per germline, CDR1 LNHDA and CDR2 SQIVND (reference sequence). Trimming took 7 bases from V and 5 from J; bases not matched to a gene: 14. CDR3 bases: TGTGCCAGTATTAAACAGGGGGCGAACGATTTTTATGGCTACACCTTC. Translated: CASIKQGANDFYGYTF.

The gene calls are TRBV19 and TRBJ2-1, with TRBD2 matching over 11 bases. Germline values: CDR1 LNHDA, CDR2 SQIVND (reference sequence). CDR3 size: 17 residues. V was clipped by 6 bases and J by 1 base; unmatched bases: 8. The DNA of the CDR3 is TGTGCCAGTAGCCCCCGACTAGCGGGATCATCCTACAATGAGCAGTTCTTC. As protein: CASSPRLAGSSYNEQFF.

The CDR3 coding sequence is TGCGCCAGCAGCTTGGGCGCGTCAGAGACCCAGTACTTC. This sequence encodes CASSLGASETQYF. The V and J genes are TRBV5-1 and TRBJ2-5, with no clear D. From germline, CDR1 is SGHRS and CDR2 YFSETQ. Between the trimmed V and J ends, which lost 0 bases and 4 bases, there was a span of 7 bases. This CDR3 has 13 amino acids.